This is a list of T cell receptor beta chains from one sample in a study of blood T cell repertoires in COVID-19. Profiling relied on immunoSEQ multiplex PCR, and the TCRdb table lists in-frame clones only, not all of them. The table lists roughly 300,000 clones, just over 85% of them singletons. The sequencing sample was made of PBMCs or T cells enriched from blood (not recorded which). The receptors derive from a woman aged 40 to 50 with acute COVID-19. Each CDR3 is given with its conserved first and last residue. The order of the fields is clone size, J gene, V gene, D gene, CDR3 protein, CDR3 DNA. D genes are given only for firm matches. Clone size is given for some rows only: seen once, a few or many times, or a class if the clone is expanded.

-	TRBJ1-1	TRBV15	TRBD1	CATSGTGVNTEAFF	TGTGCCACCAGCGGAACAGGGGTGAACACTGAAGCTTTCTTT
-	TRBJ1-2	TRBV5-1	TRBD1	CASGLGQGVGYTF	TGCGCCAGCGGACTGGGACAGGGGGTTGGCTACACCTTC
-	TRBJ2-7	TRBV4-3	-	CASSQDPGLEYEQYF	TGCGCCAGCAGCCAAGATCCTGGGTTGGAGTACGAGCAGTACTTC
-	TRBJ2-1	TRBV5-1	TRBD1	CASSLAGGSGNEQFF	TGCGCCAGCAGCTTGGCAGGGGGCTCTGGCAATGAGCAGTTCTTC
-	TRBJ2-7	TRBV5-1	TRBD1	CASKSLPGQSSYEQYF	TGCGCCAGCAAGTCACTCCCGGGACAGAGCTCCTACGAGCAGTACTTC
-	TRBJ2-3	TRBV10-3	TRBD2	CAIRKSGLANTDTQYF	TGTGCCATCAGAAAATCAGGACTAGCGAACACAGATACGCAGTATTTT
-	TRBJ2-7	TRBV4-2	TRBD2	CASSRGTSGSLYEQYF	TGTGCCAGCAGCCGAGGGACTAGCGGGAGTTTATACGAGCAGTACTTC
-	TRBJ2-7	TRBV25-1	-	CASSRGGYEQYF	TGTGCCAGCAGCCGAGGAGGCTACGAGCAGTACTTC
-	TRBJ2-1	TRBV27	-	CASSILGYNEQFF	TGTGCCAGCTCCATACTAGGGTACAATGAGCAGTTCTTC
-	TRBJ1-1	TRBV7-2	-	CASSYSGRPELGEAFF	TGTGCCAGCAGCTACTCCGGCCGGCCGGAGTTGGGTGAAGCTTTCTTT
-	TRBJ2-3	TRBV25-1	TRBD2	CASSVWTSGTDTQYF	TGTGCCAGCAGTGTCTGGACTAGCGGCACAGATACGCAGTATTTT
few	TRBJ2-7	TRBV29-1	TRBD1	CSVSQGAGYEQYF	TGCAGCGTCTCACAGGGGGCGGGTTACGAGCAGTACTTC
-	TRBJ2-1	TRBV3-1/TRBV3-2	-	CASSQGLGGQEQFF	TGTGCCAGCAGCCAAGGTCTCGGCGGACAGGAGCAGTTCTTC
-	TRBJ1-6	TRBV5-1	-	CASSNPINREQNSPLHF	TGCGCCAGCAGCAACCCGATAAACAGGGAGCAAAATTCACCCCTCCACTTT
-	TRBJ2-2	TRBV6-5	-	CASSYSPGSGELFF	TGTGCCAGCAGTTACTCCCCAGGGTCTGGGGAGCTGTTTTTT
-	TRBJ2-2	TRBV4-3	-	CASSQDRVRGTNTGELFF	TGCGCCAGCAGCCAAGATAGGGTTCGGGGGACGAACACCGGGGAGCTGTTTTTT
once	TRBJ2-7	TRBV7-2	-	CASSLKLAHEQYF	TGTGCCAGCAGCTTAAAACTAGCCCACGAGCAGTACTTC
-	TRBJ2-5	TRBV6-5	TRBD1	CASSYRGPGQQETQYF	TGTGCCAGCAGTTACAGGGGACCGGGACAGCAAGAGACCCAGTACTTC
-	TRBJ1-1	TRBV13	TRBD1	CASSPARQGTGTEAFF	TGTGCCAGCAGCCCAGCCCGACAGGGGACGGGCACTGAAGCTTTCTTT
once	TRBJ2-3	TRBV27	TRBD2	CASSRPSGGGTQYF	TGTGCCAGCAGTAGGCCTAGCGGGGGAGGTACGCAGTATTTT
once	TRBJ2-7	TRBV7-2	-	CASSLAPQYEQYF	TGTGCCAGCAGCTTAGCCCCACAGTACGAGCAGTACTTC
few	TRBJ2-7	TRBV6-2/TRBV6-3	TRBD2	CASSYLSGGGREQYF	TGTGCCAGCAGTTACTTATCGGGAGGAGGCCGCGAGCAGTACTTC
-	TRBJ2-3	TRBV9	TRBD2	CASSVEGGGADTQYF	TGTGCCAGCAGCGTAGAGGGCGGGGGGGCAGATACGCAGTATTTT
-	TRBJ1-4	TRBV2	TRBD1	CASRRGDSSTNEKLFF	TGTGCCAGCAGGAGAGGGGACAGCTCAACTAATGAAAAACTGTTTTTT
-	TRBJ2-3	TRBV7-2	TRBD2	CASSLRLAGTDTQYF	TGTGCCAGCAGCTTACGACTAGCGGGAACAGATACGCAGTATTTT
-	TRBJ1-1	TRBV11-1	-	CASSITGPTEAFF	TGTGCCAGCAGCATAACAGGGCCCACTGAAGCTTTCTTT
few	TRBJ2-2	TRBV5-1	-	CASSLEQLETGELFF	TGCGCCAGCAGCTTGGAACAGCTTGAGACCGGGGAGCTGTTTTTT
-	TRBJ2-5	TRBV19	-	CASSIEFLGGTQYF	TGTGCCAGTAGTATCGAGTTTTTGGGAGGGACCCAGTACTTC
-	TRBJ1-1	TRBV18	-	CASSPSPGAEAFF	TGTGCCAGCTCCCCCTCACCAGGGGCTGAAGCTTTCTTT
-	TRBJ1-2	TRBV10-3	-	CAISNPQGSSGGYTF	TGTGCCATCAGTAACCCCCAGGGTTCGTCGGGCGGCTACACCTTC
-	TRBJ2-1	TRBV6-2/TRBV6-3	-	CASSGRGSYNEQFF	TGTGCCAGCAGTGGCAGGGGCTCCTACAATGAGCAGTTCTTC
-	TRBJ1-4	TRBV7-9	-	CASSLAASNIEKLFF	TGTGCCAGCAGCTTAGCGGCCTCCAACATAGAAAAACTGTTTTTT
-	TRBJ1-4	TRBV7-9	TRBD1	CASSLNRGRDEKLFF	TGTGCCAGCAGCTTAAACAGGGGGCGGGATGAAAAACTGTTTTTT
-	TRBJ1-3	TRBV7-2	TRBD1	CASSLATGAHTIYF	TGTGCCAGCAGCTTAGCCACAGGGGCGCACACCATATATTTT
-	TRBJ1-4	TRBV2	-	CASIGGNEKLFF	TGTGCCAGCATAGGAGGAAACGAAAAACTGTTTTTT
many	TRBJ1-3	TRBV3-1/TRBV3-2	-	CASGSRAHSGNTIYF	TGTGCCAGCGGAAGCAGGGCCCACTCTGGAAACACCATATATTTT
-	TRBJ2-1	TRBV2	TRBD1	CASILGQGPNEQFF	TGTGCCAGCATCCTTGGACAGGGGCCCAATGAGCAGTTCTTC
once	TRBJ2-1	TRBV9	TRBD2	CASSAHGTSYNEQFF	TGTGCCAGCAGCGCACACGGGACTAGCTACAATGAGCAGTTCTTC
-	TRBJ2-7	TRBV28	TRBD2	CASSYSLAGEGDEQYF	TGTGCCAGCAGCTATTCCTTAGCGGGAGAGGGGGACGAGCAGTACTTC
-	TRBJ2-7	TRBV10-3	TRBD1	CAINTDRDEQYF	TGTGCCATCAACACCGACAGGGACGAGCAGTACTTC
-	TRBJ1-2	TRBV5-1	-	CASTPGGGTYGYTF	TGCGCCAGCACCCCCGGAGGAGGGACCTATGGCTACACCTTC
-	TRBJ1-3	TRBV28	TRBD1	CASRDRDRGPLPSGNTIYF	TGTGCCAGCAGGGACCGGGACAGGGGACCACTACCCTCTGGAAACACCATATATTTT
few	TRBJ1-1	TRBV10-3	TRBD1	CAIRTGGEGMNTEAFF	TGTGCCATAAGGACAGGGGGAGAAGGGATGAACACTGAAGCTTTCTTT
-	TRBJ1-1	TRBV6-2/TRBV6-3	-	CASSSSIGRARDTEAFF	TGTGCCAGCAGCTCATCTATTGGGAGAGCGAGAGACACTGAAGCTTTCTTT
-	TRBJ1-1	TRBV27	TRBD1	CASSLSGRGQEYTEAFF	TGTGCCAGCAGTTTAAGCGGGCGGGGACAGGAGTACACTGAAGCTTTCTTT
-	TRBJ1-1	TRBV25-1	TRBD1	CASSPSGTGVLTEAFF	TGTGCCAGCAGCCCGTCCGGGACAGGGGTTCTCACTGAAGCTTTCTTT
-	TRBJ2-5	TRBV28	-	CASSSPGVRETQYF	TGTGCCAGCAGTTCGCCAGGGGTACGGGAGACCCAGTACTTC
-	TRBJ2-4	TRBV2	TRBD1	CASGSGTGRDIQYF	TGTGCCAGCGGGTCGGGGACAGGGCGCGACATTCAGTACTTC
-	TRBJ1-1	TRBV7-8	-	CASSFSKDTEAFF	TGTGCCAGCAGCTTCTCTAAAGACACTGAAGCTTTCTTT
-	TRBJ1-2	TRBV12-3/TRBV12-4	-	CASSFIPGVGYTF	TGTGCCAGCAGTTTTATTCCGGGAGTTGGCTACACCTTC
-	TRBJ2-1	TRBV7-9	-	CASSFTRDEQFF	TGTGCCAGCAGCTTTACTAGAGATGAGCAGTTCTTC
-	TRBJ1-2	TRBV6-5	-	CASRVARGGFSGYTF	TGTGCCAGCAGGGTCGCCAGGGGCGGATTCTCTGGCTACACCTTC
-	TRBJ1-5	TRBV27	-	CASSLRGGQPQHF	TGTGCCAGCAGTTTAAGAGGGGGTCAGCCCCAGCATTTT
-	TRBJ2-5	TRBV27	-	CASSTRQFQETQYF	TGTGCCAGCAGTACCCGACAGTTTCAAGAGACCCAGTACTTC
-	TRBJ1-6	TRBV28	-	CASRSSAPGLPNSPLHF	TGTGCCAGCAGATCCTCAGCCCCGGGACTCCCTAATTCACCCCTCCACTTT
-	TRBJ2-1	TRBV24-1	TRBD1	CATSDSGGIPENEQFF	TGTGCCACCAGTGATTCAGGGGGCATCCCGGAGAATGAGCAGTTCTTC
-	TRBJ2-7	TRBV4-2	-	CASSQAAMNEQYF	TGTGCCAGCAGCCAAGCTGCTATGAACGAGCAGTACTTC
-	TRBJ1-1	TRBV5-4	-	CASSLLAGNTEAFF	TGTGCCAGCAGCTTGCTCGCCGGGAACACTGAAGCTTTCTTT